One and the same sample provided the 23 T cell receptor beta chains below, sequenced in a study of T cells in Graves' hyperthyroidism and ophthalmopathy. What was amplified from RNA transcripts were TCR beta CDR3 regions. RT-PCR in the first round (using the HTBI primer set) targeted the TCR CDR3. In TCRdb, the multiplex PCR reads were re-called with MiXCR into one record per CDR3 protein. The sample records around 300,000 distinct CDR3 sequences, approximately 15% being singletons. The sequenced material came from blood. These receptors all come from a woman aged 35 to 49 with Graves' ophthalmopathy.

The sample holds many counts of this clonotype. CDR3: CATSVAGAGYEQFF. Here the CDR3 DNA reads TGTGCCACCAGTGTGGCGGGAGCAGGCTATGAGCAGTTCTTC. V is TRBV24-1 and J is TRBJ2-1; 7 bases fit TRBD2. J gave up 8 bases and V 5 bases, and 8 bases lay outside the gene matches. The CDR3 extends over 14 amino acids. The germline V gene encodes CDR1 KGHDR and CDR2 SFDVKD.

This clonotype occurred many times. The rearrangement links TRBV13 to TRBJ2-1, with D possibly being TRBD1 (5 bases). The germline V and J ends were trimmed by 0 bases and 5 bases, with 11 bases remaining between them. CDR3 length equals 15 residues. Germline CDR1 and CDR2: PRHDT and FYEKMQ (reference sequence). The CDR3, as DNA: TGTGCCAGCAGCTTAGGTTTACAGGCAAACAATGAGCAGTTCTTC. This gives the protein CASSLGLQANNEQFF. The whole variable domain, filled in from reference TRBV13 and TRBJ2-1, reads AAGVIQSPRHLIKEKRETATLKCYPIPRHDTVYWYQQGPGQDPQFLISFYEKMQSDKGSIPDRFSAQQFSDYHSELNMSSLELGDSALYFCASSLGLQANNEQFFGPGTRLTVL.

J is TRBJ2-2 and V is TRBV27; D could derive from TRBD1 or TRBD2 (5 bases each). The CDR3 sequence is 15 residues long. Trimming pared 4 bases from V and 2 bases from J, leaving 11 bases between. CDR1 and CDR2 from the germline V gene are MNHEY and SMNVEV (reference sequence). The CDR3 loop is CASSSWGPNTGELFF. For the CDR3, the DNA is TGTGCCAGCAGTTCCTGGGGACCTAACACCGGGGAGCTGTTTTTT.

The CDR3 bases are TGCAGCGTTCGGACGGACACTAACTATGGCTACACCTTC. It encodes CSVRTDTNYGYTF. The genes are TRBV29-1 and TRBJ1-2; weak D call: TRBD1 (5 bases). The length of the CDR3 is 13 residues. Trimming pared 5 bases from V and 0 bases from J, leaving 10 bases between. Germline-derived CDR1 and CDR2 are SQVTM and ANQGSEA.

J is TRBJ2-1 and V is TRBV9; 15 bases line up with TRBD2. This CDR3 spans 17 amino acids. After removal of 1 base from V and 4 bases from J, the junction contained 3 bases not matched to a gene. Germline V CDR1 and CDR2: SGDLS, YYNGEE. CDR3 sequence reads: CASSVRTSGGGYNEQFF. DNA for the CDR3: TGTGCCAGCAGCGTAAGGACTAGCGGGGGGGGTTACAATGAGCAGTTCTTC.

This clonotype was picked up many times. The J gene is TRBJ1-5, the V gene TRBV3-1; D possibly corresponds to TRBD1 (5 bases). V lost 0 bases to trimming and J lost 7 bases, with 7 bases between them. The germline V gene has CDR1 LGHDT and CDR2 YNNKEL (reference sequence). The CDR3 extends over 13 amino acids. The CDR3 nucleotides are TGTGCCAGCAGCCAAGATCAGGGCCAGCCCCAGCATTTT. It encodes CASSQDQGQPQHF.

The chain couples TRBV18 to TRBJ2-1, with 10 bases matching TRBD1. V was pared by 0 bases and J by 4 bases, with 3 bases of the junction left unmatched. The CDR3 loop spans 16 amino acids. Germline lookup yields CDR1 KGHSH and CDR2 LQKENI. The CDR3 region has the DNA TGTGCCAGCTCACCACCGGGACAGGGGTATTACAATGAGCAGTTCTTC. Amino acids: CASSPPGQGYYNEQFF. Drawing the rest from reference TRBV18 and TRBJ2-1, the complete variable domain is NAGVMQNPRHLVRRRGQEARLRCSPMKGHSHVYWYRQLPEEGLKFMVYLQKENIIDESGMPKERFSAEFPKEGPSILRIQQVVRGDSAAYFCASSPPGQGYYNEQFFGPGTRLTVL.

There are many counts of this clonotype. The chain joins TRBV6-1 to TRBJ2-2; 7 bases are a match to TRBD1. Germline V CDR1 and CDR2: MNHNS, SASEGT. V lost 6 bases and J lost 1; bases outside the gene matches: 5. The CDR3 length is 15 residues. CDR3 region: CASRGTGENTGELFF. Written as DNA, the CDR3 is TGTGCCAGCAGGGGTACAGGGGAGAACACCGGGGAGCTGTTTTTT.

This clonotype was seen many times. CDR3 sequence: CASKTAPQSTGGTQSGNQPQHF. CDR3 bases: TGTGCTAGCAAGACCGCTCCCCAGTCGACAGGGGGAACCCAGTCAGGCAATCAGCCCCAGCATTTT. The chain combines TRBV12-5 with TRBJ1-5, with TRBD1 matching over 9 bases. The CDR3 consists of 22 residues. Germline CDR1 LGHNT, CDR2 FRNRAP. J was trimmed by 2 bases and V by 9 bases; bases with no gene match: 29.

The rearrangement joins TRBV9 to TRBJ2-1; 11 bases are a match to TRBD1. The V gene end was trimmed by 0 bases and the J gene end by 7 bases; junction bases not matched to a gene: 6. There are 16 residues in the CDR3. The germline gives CDR1 SGDLS, CDR2 YYNGEE. For the CDR3, the DNA is TGTGCCAGCAGCGTAGGAGGGACAGGGGGGTATAATGAGCAGTTCTTC. It translates to CASSVGGTGGYNEQFF. The whole variable domain, remainder taken from reference TRBV9 and TRBJ2-1, is DSGVTQTPKHLITATGQRVTLRCSPRSGDLSVYWYQQSLDQGLQFLIQYYNGEERAKGNILERFSAQQFPDLHSELNLSSLELGDSALYFCASSVGGTGGYNEQFFGPGTRLTVL.

The V gene is TRBV24-1, the J gene TRBJ1-1; 10 bases agree with TRBD1. CDR3 length equals 13 residues. Looked up from germline, CDR1 is KGHDR and CDR2 is SFDVKD. Trimming at V came to 10 bases and at J to 4 bases, leaving 5 bases not matched to a gene. The CDR3 region has the DNA TGTGCCACTGGGACAGGGGAAGGCACTGAAGCTTTCTTT. Encoded protein: CATGTGEGTEAFF.

This clonotype appeared many times. The V and J genes are TRBV20-1 and TRBJ2-3, with 13 bases aligning to TRBD2. Germline trimming cut 6 bases from V and 4 bases from J; bases unmatched to any gene: 10. The CDR3 has 16 amino acids. The germline V gene has CDR1 DFQATT and CDR2 SNEGSKA (reference sequence). The CDR3 spells CSASGTSGMLADTQYF. The CDR3 DNA is TGCAGTGCATCGGGGACTAGCGGGATGTTGGCAGATACGCAGTATTTT.

This clonotype occurred many times. The gene calls are TRBV19 and TRBJ2-1; no clear D. V was pared by 3 bases and J by 7 bases, with 10 bases between. CDR3 size: 13 residues. Per germline, CDR1 LNHDA and CDR2 SQIVND (reference sequence). CDR3 in DNA: TGTGCCAGTAGTATGATCCAAGGGAATGAGCAGTTCTTC. This encodes CASSMIQGNEQFF.

The chain has TRBV10-2 and TRBJ1-2, with TRBD1 matching 7 bases. V lost 3 bases to trimming and J lost 2 bases; unmatched junction nucleotides: 9. Germline CDR1 is WSHSY and CDR2 is SAAADI. CDR3 length: 16 residues. CDR3 sequence (DNA): TGCGCCAGCAGTGATTTGCGAGGGGGCTTGAACTATGGCTACACCTTC. Translating gives CASSDLRGGLNYGYTF.

This clonotype was observed many times. This rearrangement joins TRBV6-1 to TRBJ2-7, with D unclear. The germline V and J ends were trimmed by 0 bases and 5 bases, with 5 bases remaining between them. The CDR3 has 12 residues. CDR1 is MNHNS and CDR2 is SASEGT in the germline V gene. The CDR3 loop reads CASSEAPDEQYF. CDR3 coding DNA: TGTGCCAGCAGTGAAGCGCCCGACGAGCAGTACTTC.

This clonotype was picked up many times. The V call is TRBV7-8, the J call TRBJ1-1; D is perhaps TRBD1 (6 bases). V was cut by 0 bases and J by 6 bases, with 17 bases left in between. The CDR3 is 16 amino acids. Germline CDR1 is SGHVS and CDR2 is FQNEAQ. In DNA, the CDR3 is TGTGCCAGCAGCTTAGCGGGGGCCCGCGCGGGATCTGAAGCTTTCTTT. This encodes CASSLAGARAGSEAFF.

This clonotype occurred many times. This chain uses TRBV12-3 or TRBV12-4 with TRBJ2-5, with D maybe TRBD1 (5 bases). The V end lost 6 bases, the J end lost 7 bases, and 12 bases lay between the germline ends. This CDR3 is built from 12 residues. CDR3 in DNA: TGTGCCAGCAGACCGACAGAAGGGACCCAGTACTTC. Translated: CASRPTEGTQYF.

In this sample, this clonotype turned up a few times. This chain connects TRBV10-3 to TRBJ2-7; 14 positions match TRBD2. Trimming removed 2 bases from V and 6 bases from J; junction bases left unmatched: 6. The CDR3 is 16 amino acids. CDR1 and CDR2 (germline): ENHRY, SYGVKD. CDR3: CAISEPGTSGSSEQYF. The CDR3 DNA is TGTGCCATCAGTGAGCCTGGGACTAGCGGGAGTTCCGAGCAGTACTTC.

This clonotype was picked up a small number of times. The rearrangement uses TRBV30 and TRBJ1-2; D uncertain. Trimming removed 1 base from V and 10 bases from J, with 7 bases in between. This CDR3 region has 10 residues. Germline CDR1 GTSNPN, CDR2 SVGIG (reference sequence). The CDR3 here is CAWSDWDYTF. Written as DNA, the CDR3 is TGTGCCTGGAGTGATTGGGACTACACCTTC.

There are a few counts of this clonotype. The chain carries TRBV6-1 and TRBJ2-7, with a tentative D call TRBD2 (6 bases). The CDR3 is made up of 16 amino acids. V lost 6 bases to trimming and J lost 1 base, with 19 bases between them. Germline-derived CDR1 and CDR2 are MNHNS and SASEGT. This chain's CDR3 is CASSPSSGTESYEQYF. CDR3 bases: TGTGCCAGCAGCCCGAGCTCCGGGACTGAATCCTACGAGCAGTACTTC.

There are a few counts of this clonotype. A read error may be the cause here, since a much bigger clone is one base away. The chain joins TRBV6-4 to TRBJ2-3, with D possibly TRBD2 on 5 matching bases. CDR1 and CDR2 (germline): MRHNA, SNTAGT. This CDR3 spans 13 amino acids. Between the trimmed V and J ends, which lost 3 bases and 3 bases, there was a span of 7 bases. The DNA for the CDR3 is TGTGCCAGCAGTGAAACGGGGACAGATACGCAGTATTTT. It yields the protein CASSETGTDTQYF.

This clonotype was observed many times. The chain recombines TRBV6-1 with TRBJ1-2; D gene unclear. The CDR3 extends over 13 amino acids. The V gene's germline CDR1 is MNHNS and CDR2 SASEGT. Trimming took 2 bases from V and 6 from J, leaving 10 bases between them. CDR3 sequence (DNA): TGTGCCAGCAGTGAAAGGGCAGATCATGGCTACACCTTC. Protein: CASSERADHGYTF.

This clonotype was seen repeatedly, ten times or more. V is TRBV20-1 and J is TRBJ1-1, with D unresolved. The V end was cut by 2 bases, the J end by 4 bases, with 11 bases between. Germline V gene data show CDR1 as DFQATT and CDR2 as SNEGSKA (reference sequence). The CDR3 extends over 13 amino acids. This CDR3 reads CSARSAGRTEAFF. CDR3 sequence (DNA): TGCAGTGCTAGATCGGCGGGCCGCACTGAAGCTTTCTTT.